This T cell receptor (beta chain) was identified in a study of T cells expressing NK-cell markers. The germline gives CDR1 ENHRY, CDR2 SYGVKD. This CDR3 spans 16 amino acids. TCRdb reanalyzed the 5' RACE reads and collapses them to one entry per CDR3 protein, without DNA. This sample's table has about 380,000 distinct CDR3 sequences. Sequenced: blood T cells: a sorted CD56 or NKG2C T cell subset, CD4+ or CD8+ T cells, or bulk PBMC T cells (not recorded which). This clonotype was obtained from a man aged 18-75 years in good health. The rearrangement uses TRBV10-3 and TRBJ2-3; TCRdb's D call of TRBD2 is untestable without DNA. CDR3 sequence reads: CAISDSSGGVTDTQYF.